Shown below are 20 T cell receptor beta chains from a single sample sequenced in a study of tumor-infiltrating lymphocytes in primary liver carcinoma. The blood RNA (from unsorted whole blood) was obtained, and germline DNA was also extracted. Researchers generated TCR beta cDNA from approximately 450 ng of total RNA, relying on a constant-region primer. Investigators got TCR beta libraries out of three nested multiplex PCR rounds, done with slightly modified ARM-PCR. With TRBV1-TRBV30 forward primers and a C-beta reverse primer, the first two PCR rounds were run for about 10 cycles each. TCRdb re-called the multiplex PCR reads with MiXCR, one entry per CDR3 protein. Among 300,000 to 350,000 distinct CDR3 sequences, about two thirds were seen once, and the ten largest hold under 8.5%. The sequencing input was peripheral blood. These receptors all come from a middle-aged man with primary liver carcinoma and hepatitis B virus infection.

The gene calls are TRBV11-2 and TRBJ2-1, with no clear D. The V end was cut by 7 bases, the J end by 8 bases, with 18 bases between. The length of the CDR3 is 14 residues. Germline CDR1 and CDR2: SGHAT and FQNNGV. CDR3 sequence: CASNSRLEWDEQFF. The DNA of the CDR3 is TGTGCCAGCAACTCACGATTAGAATGGGATGAGCAGTTCTTC.

This clonotype was seen only a few times. A much larger clone lies a single base off, so this may be a read error. This chain joins TRBV6-5 and TRBJ2-7; 9 bases are shared with TRBD1. Looked up from germline, CDR1 is MNHEY and CDR2 is SVGAGI. This CDR3 contains 13 residues. CDR3 in DNA: TGTACCAGCAGACGGACAGGGGCGTACGAGCAGTACTTC. This encodes CTSRRTGAYEQYF.

A word on this clonotype: A single base separates this from a much larger clone, so it may be a read error. The V gene is TRBV6-5, the J gene TRBJ1-3; weak D call: TRBD1 (5 bases). With 2 bases removed from V and 4 bases from J, the gap between germline ends came to 12 bases. Germline V gene lookup returns CDR1 MNHEY and CDR2 SVGAGI. This CDR3 comprises 15 residues. The CDR3 region has the DNA TGTGCCAGCAGTTACCTTGGGGGGACGGGAAACACCATATATTTT. Its translation is CASSYLGGTGNTIYF.

This chain uses TRBV11-2 with TRBJ1-2; no clear D gene. Germline lookup yields CDR1 SGHAT and CDR2 FQNNGV. CDR3 length: 10 amino acids. V was trimmed by 8 bases and J by 8 bases, leaving 9 bases between them. The CDR3 reads CASCIGGYTF. For the CDR3, the DNA is TGTGCCAGCTGCATCGGGGGCTACACCTTC.

In the case of this clonotype: It is likely a read error, because the conserved phenylalanine at the end of the CDR3 is missing. No DNA is shown, since the ends of the CDR3 on it are uncertain; the CDR3 is the one TCRdb lists. The CDR3: CASSLDRTSAGHNKQFL. The gene calls are TRBV7-9 and TRBJ2-1; the table's D call of TRBD2 was not tested on the DNA. The CDR3 is 17 residues long, counting both termini. The germline V gene encodes CDR1 SEHNR and CDR2 FQNEAQ (reference sequence).

Regarding this clonotype: One end of the junction varies from germline; a read error may be responsible. The V call is TRBV11-1, the J call TRBJ1-2, with D maybe TRBD1 (5 bases). The CDR3 is 16 residues long. Germline V gene lookup returns CDR1 SGHAT and CDR2 FQDESV (reference sequence). CDR3 nucleotide sequence: TGTGCCAGCAACTTAGAATCCGACAGCGCTAACTATGGCTACACATTC. Translated, it gives CASNLESDSANYGYTF. The full variable domain, rest sourced from reference TRBV11-1 and TRBJ1-2, is EAEVAQSPRYKITEKSQAVAFWCDPISGHATLYWYRQILGQGPELLVQFQDESVVDDSQLPKDRFSAERLKGVDSTLKIQPAELGDSAMYLCASNLESDSANYGYTFGSGTRLTVV.

The gene calls are TRBV5-1 and TRBJ1-1; 10 positions match TRBD1. Trimming removed 4 bases from V and 4 bases from J; junction bases left unmatched: 4. In germline, CDR1 is SGHRS, CDR2 YFSETQ. The CDR3 sequence is 14 residues long. The chain's CDR3 is CASSGQGGGTEAFF. Here the CDR3 DNA reads TGCGCCAGCAGCGGACAGGGGGGAGGCACTGAAGCTTTCTTT.

Points on this clonotype: One base away lies a much larger clone, so this may be a sequencing read error. The genes are TRBV6-2 or TRBV6-3 and TRBJ2-7; TRBD2 agrees at 9 bases. CDR1 and CDR2 (germline): MNHEY, SVGEGT. This CDR3 region has 14 residues. CDR3 sequence: CASIYRLAVAEQYF. For the CDR3, the DNA is TGTGCCAGCATTTACAGACTAGCGGTCGCCGAGCAGTACTTC.

The chain recombines TRBV14 with TRBJ1-2, with no clear D. The CDR3 totals 15 residues. Trimming removed 1 base at V and 5 bases at J, with 14 bases between. Germline CDR1 is SGHDN and CDR2 is FVKESK. The CDR3 bases are TGTGCCAGCAGCCAAGTTCCGGCCCCAGCGTATGGCTACACCTTC. It is translated as CASSQVPAPAYGYTF.

Note on this clonotype: An end of the junction does not agree with germline; a read error may underlie this. The chain employs TRBV7-9 and TRBJ2-1, with 9 positions matching TRBD2. The CDR3 totals 16 residues. Germline CDR1 SEHNR, CDR2 FQNEAQ (reference sequence). CDR3: CASSSIIAGVSNEQFF. DNA for the CDR3: TGTGCCAGCAGCTCGATCATAGCGGGAGTATCCAATGAGCAATTCTTC. The complete variable domain, with remaining parts taken from reference TRBV7-9 and TRBJ2-1, reads DTGVSQNPRHKITKRGQNVTFRCDPISEHNRLYWYRQTLGQGPEFLTYFQNEAQLEKSRLLSDRFSAERPKGSFSTLEIQRTEQGDSAMYLCASSSIIAGVSNEQFFGPGTRLTVL.

The V gene is TRBV29-1, the J gene TRBJ2-1, with unresolved D. The germline V gene encodes CDR1 SQVTM and CDR2 ANQGSEA. There are 12 residues in the CDR3. CDR3 in DNA: TGCATCTTTGAAAAGGCTTACAATGAGCAGTTCTTC. As protein: CIFEKAYNEQFF.

With regard to this clonotype: Being one base from a much bigger clone, this may be a read error. This CDR3 reads CAISVTISTDTQYF. The CDR3 region has the DNA TGTGCCATCAGTGTAACGATCAGCACAGATACGCAGTATTTT. The V call is TRBV6-4, the J call TRBJ2-3; D gene uncertain. Germline CDR1 MRHNA, CDR2 SNTAGT. The CDR3 consists of 14 residues.

The V and J genes are TRBV10-3 and TRBJ2-7; TRBD1 aligns across 8 bases. The CDR3 consists of 16 residues. J lost 0 bases, V lost 5 bases, and 9 bases had no gene match. Germline V CDR1 and CDR2: ENHRY, SYGVKD. CDR3: CAISLGQALLSYEQYF. DNA of the CDR3: TGTGCCATCAGTCTGGGACAGGCGCTCCTCTCCTACGAGCAGTACTTC.

Worth noting for this clonotype: This sequence may be a read error, since a much larger clone differs from it by one base. Given the absence of the conserved phenylalanine or tryptophan at the CDR3 end, a read error is likely. For the CDR3, the DNA is TGTGCCAGCAGCCCCCAGGGGGACACTGAAGCTTTCTCT. Translation gives CASSPQGDTEAFS. The J gene is TRBJ1-1, the V gene TRBV12-3 or TRBV12-4; 7 bases map to TRBD1. The J segment lost 3 bases and the V segment lost 6 bases, leaving 4 bases of the junction unmatched. The CDR3 extends over 13 amino acids.

As regards this clonotype: A junction boundary mismatches the germline segment, possibly from a read error. V gene TRBV5-1 combines with J gene TRBJ2-7, with 7 bases fitting TRBD2. The CDR3 extends over 13 amino acids. Germline CDR1 reads SGHRS; CDR2 reads YFSETQ. CDR3 in DNA: TGCACCAGCAGCTTGGCGGGAGTCTACGAGCAGTACTTC. Translating it yields CTSSLAGVYEQYF. Filled out from reference TRBV5-1 and TRBJ2-7, the complete variable domain reads KAGVTQTPRYLIKTRGQQVTLSCSPISGHRSVSWYQQTPGQGLQFLFEYFSETQRNKGNFPGRFSGRQFSNSRSEMNVSTLELGDSALYLCTSSLAGVYEQYFGPGTRLTVT.

With regard to this clonotype: A much larger clone lies one base from this, so it may be a read error. This chain connects TRBV6-6 to TRBJ2-1; the D gene is possibly TRBD2 (6 bases). CDR1 is MNHNY, CDR2 SVGAGI, per germline (reference sequence). The CDR3 has 13 amino acids. This CDR3 reads CAGSPSSVGEQFF. CDR3 coding DNA: TGTGCCGGCAGCCCATCTAGCGTAGGTGAGCAGTTCTTC.

This clonotype appeared a few times. The chain recombines TRBV2 with TRBJ2-2; 9 bases are shared with TRBD2. In germline, CDR1 is SNHLY, CDR2 FYNNEI. The CDR3 is 14 residues long. In DNA form, the CDR3 reads TGTGGAGGGGGAGCGGGAGGTAACACCGGGGAGCTGTTTTTT. Translating gives CGGGAGGNTGELFF.

About this clonotype itself: The junction shows a germline mismatch at one end, possibly a read error. The chain's CDR3 is CASSSLLGLYERYF. The CDR3 DNA follows: TGCGCCAGCAGTTCCCTATTGGGCCTTTACGAGCGGTACTTC. J is TRBJ2-7 and V is TRBV12-3 or TRBV12-4; D not resolved. This CDR3 comprises 14 residues.

About this clonotype: A single base separates this from a much larger clone, so it may be a read error. The chain carries TRBV7-9 and TRBJ2-7, with D perhaps TRBD2 (7 bases). The CDR3 totals 14 residues. Trimming removed 3 bases from V and 7 bases from J, with 16 bases in between. Germline lookup yields CDR1 SEHNR and CDR2 FQNEAQ (reference sequence). CDR3 region: CASSLAGASEEQYF. DNA of the CDR3: TGTGCCAGCAGCTTGGCGGGGGCCTCTGAGGAGCAGTACTTC.

The chain is built from TRBV6-2 or TRBV6-3 and TRBJ1-2, with 7 positions matching TRBD1. Germline-derived CDR1 and CDR2 are MNHEY and SVGEGT. V gave up 2 bases and J gave up 1 base; unmatched junction bases: 10. The CDR3 runs 17 residues. CDR3 DNA sequence: TGTGCCAGCAGTTACGGGACAGAGGGCGCAAGTAACTATGGCTACACCTTC. Its protein is CASSYGTEGASNYGYTF.